The 20 T cell receptor beta chains given below trace back to one sample, sequenced in a study of technical replicates of blood from a handful of donors. Libraries were prepared by immunoSEQ multiplex PCR; TCRdb keeps only in-frame clonotypes and omits some of them. This table holds tens of thousands of clones, just under 95% found once. The sample taken for sequencing was PBMCs. The receptors derive from a human donor in good health. Some clones in this sample may be carry-over from other donors' samples.

V usage is TRBV10-3 and J usage is TRBJ2-1; D remains unclear. CDR3 length: 14 residues. V was pared by 4 bases and J by 0 bases, with 7 bases between. Germline V gene lookup returns CDR1 ENHRY and CDR2 SYGVKD. CDR3 DNA: TGTGCCATCAGTGGACTCGGCTCCTACAATGAGCAGTTCTTC. Its translation: CAISGLGSYNEQFF.

V and J are TRBV5-1 and TRBJ2-2; 7 nucleotides line up with TRBD1. V trimming: 0 bases; J trimming: 4 bases; junction bases outside the gene matches: 0. CDR1 and CDR2 from the germline V gene are SGHRS and YFSETQ. This CDR3 has 14 amino acids. Written as DNA, the CDR3 is TGCGCCAGCAGCTTGGACAGGGGCACCGGGGAGCTGTTTTTT. This codes for CASSLDRGTGELFF.

The chain couples TRBV19 to TRBJ1-6; D gene uncertain. The V end lost 4 bases, the J end lost 10 bases, and 14 bases lay between the germline ends. Looked up from germline, CDR1 is LNHDA and CDR2 is SQIVND (reference sequence). The CDR3 is 14 amino acids. In DNA, the CDR3 is TGTGCCAGTAGTACAGGAGGGATTGGGTCACCCCTCCACTTT. It encodes CASSTGGIGSPLHF.

V and J are TRBV7-9 and TRBJ1-6; perhaps TRBD1 as D (6 bases). The germline V gene has CDR1 SEHNR and CDR2 FQNEAQ (reference sequence). This CDR3 has 14 residues. The V and J ends lost 4 bases and 4 bases respectively, with 8 bases between them. CDR3 protein: CASSSDSYNSPLHF. CDR3 DNA sequence: TGTGCCAGCAGCTCGGACAGTTATAATTCACCCCTCCACTTT.

The chain has TRBV6-6 and TRBJ2-5; 9 positions agree with TRBD1. The CDR3 length is 16 residues. The V gene's germline CDR1 is MNHNY and CDR2 SVGAGI (reference sequence). Trimming cost V 7 bases and J 4 bases; bases outside gene matches: 13. DNA of the CDR3: TGTGCCAGCACCTTGGGACAGGGAACCGGTGGAGAGACCCAGTACTTC. It translates to CASTLGQGTGGETQYF.

The genes are TRBV7-2 and TRBJ2-1; 10 nucleotides agree with TRBD2. Per germline, CDR1 SGHTA and CDR2 FQGNSA. The CDR3 is 15 residues long. V was clipped by 7 bases and J by 7 bases; unmatched bases: 10. Here the CDR3 reads CASNTSGTSRNEQFF. DNA of the CDR3: TGTGCCAGCAATACTAGCGGGACCTCTAGGAATGAGCAGTTCTTC.

The J gene is TRBJ2-5, the V gene TRBV7-5; TRBD2 is taken as the D call from the table, unchecked against the DNA. TRBV7-5 constitutes a pseudogene. The CDR3 has 18 residues. CDR3 DNA: TGTGCCAGAAGACAACTCCTTCTGAAGCGGGAGGTCCAAGAGACCCAGTACTTC. Protein product: CARRQLLLKREVQETQYF.

The rearrangement joins TRBV30 to TRBJ2-4, with 8 bases identical to TRBD2. The length of the CDR3 is 12 residues. J gave up 9 bases and V 2 bases, and 3 bases lay outside the gene matches. Germline V lookup: CDR1 GTSNPN, CDR2 SVGIG (reference sequence). The CDR3 spells CAWSLRGGIQYF. The CDR3 DNA reads TGTGCCTGGAGTTTACGGGGGGGCATTCAGTACTTC.

This clone has a single count. This sequence joins TRBV12-5 and TRBJ1-2; a weak D match, TRBD1 (5 bases). The CDR3 contains 14 residues. Germline CDR1 LGHNT, CDR2 FRNRAP. V was shortened by 0 bases and J by 7 bases, with 12 bases between the two germline ends. CDR3 nucleotide sequence: TGTGCTAGTGGTTTGGTACGTGGGGGAGGTGGCTACACCTTC. Translation gives CASGLVRGGGGYTF.

The chain combines TRBV2 with TRBJ1-6; no reliable D call. This CDR3 contains 12 residues. V gave up 11 bases and J gave up 6 bases, with 11 bases separating them. CDR1 is SNHLY, CDR2 FYNNEI, per germline. CDR3 in DNA: TGTGCCTCGCAAGGAGGTAATTCACCCCTCCACTTT. This translates into CASQGGNSPLHF.

J is TRBJ1-1 and V is TRBV2; no clear D. This CDR3 spans 13 amino acids. From germline, CDR1 is SNHLY and CDR2 FYNNEI. Trimming pared 5 bases from V and 5 bases from J, leaving 12 bases between. The CDR3 sequence is CASSIDERTEAFF. In nucleotides, the CDR3 is TGTGCCAGCAGTATCGATGAGCGGACTGAAGCTTTCTTT.

The gene calls are TRBV11-2 and TRBJ2-5, with D tentatively TRBD1 (5 bases). Deletions cut 0 bases from V and 4 bases from J, with 18 bases between. The CDR3 sequence is 17 residues long. Germline V gives CDR1 SGHAT, CDR2 FQNNGV. The CDR3 nucleotides read TGTGCCAGCAGCTTAGATCCGACGGTGGGGCCACGAGAGACCCAGTACTTC. Amino acids: CASSLDPTVGPRETQYF.

This clone was seen a single time. J is TRBJ1-1 and V is TRBV5-1, with TRBD1 as a possible D gene (5 bases). Germline values: CDR1 SGHRS, CDR2 YFSETQ. V shed 4 bases and J shed 0 bases, with 10 bases lying between them. The CDR3 loop spans 14 amino acids. The CDR3 DNA follows: TGCGCCAGCAGCCCGGGACTGGTGAACACTGAAGCTTTCTTT. It is translated as CASSPGLVNTEAFF.

The chain uses TRBV4-2 and TRBJ2-1; 12 nucleotides agree with TRBD2. The CDR3 is 16 amino acids. V lost 0 bases to trimming and J lost 6 bases; unmatched junction nucleotides: 3. Germline lookup yields CDR1 LGHNA and CDR2 YNFKEQ. The CDR3 here is CASSQEASGGVNEQFF. Written as DNA, the CDR3 is TGTGCCAGCAGCCAAGAGGCTAGCGGGGGGGTCAATGAGCAGTTCTTC.

The V and J genes are TRBV9 and TRBJ2-2, with 10 bases identical to TRBD1. Germline lookup yields CDR1 SGDLS and CDR2 YYNGEE. The CDR3 has 17 amino acids. Trimming took 0 bases from V and 7 from J; bases not matched to a gene: 9. CDR3 residues: CASSVGGTGELGGELFF. In nucleotides, the CDR3 is TGTGCCAGCAGCGTAGGAGGGACAGGGGAACTAGGCGGGGAGCTGTTTTTT.

The chain combines TRBV5-4 with TRBJ1-4; D possibly corresponds to TRBD1 (6 bases). Germline lookup yields CDR1 SGHNT and CDR2 YYREEE (reference sequence). This CDR3 contains 14 residues. Trimming pared 3 bases from V and 3 bases from J, leaving 9 bases between. CDR3 protein: CASSSRTANEKLFF. The CDR3 bases are TGTGCCAGCAGCTCCCGGACAGCTAATGAAAAACTGTTTTTT.

V and J are TRBV2 and TRBJ1-5, with 9 bases that match TRBD1. CDR1 is SNHLY, CDR2 FYNNEI, per germline. The CDR3 extends over 15 amino acids. V lost 6 bases, J lost 5 bases, and 8 bases stayed unmatched. CDR3 sequence reads: CASSGDRARDQPQHF. Written as DNA, the CDR3 is TGTGCCAGCAGCGGGGACAGGGCGAGAGATCAGCCCCAGCATTTT.

The rearrangement links TRBV7-9 to TRBJ1-4; no clear D gene. V gave up 4 bases and J gave up 4 bases, with 10 bases separating them. Germline lookup yields CDR1 SEHNR and CDR2 FQNEAQ (reference sequence). CDR3 length: 14 amino acids. DNA of the CDR3: TGTGCCAGCAGCTCCTATCAGCGTAATGAAAAACTGTTTTTT. This codes for CASSSYQRNEKLFF.

The CDR3 sequence: CAWTRNGFVDTIYF. CDR3 DNA sequence: TGTGCCTGGACCAGGAACGGATTCGTGGACACCATATATTTT. The rearrangement joins TRBV30 to TRBJ1-3; D is unclear. Trimming stripped 4 bases from V and 8 bases from J, with 18 bases between. The CDR3 is 14 amino acids. Germline V gives CDR1 GTSNPN, CDR2 SVGIG (reference sequence).

The chain has TRBV6-4 and TRBJ2-3; 11 positions match TRBD2. Trimming at V came to 4 bases and at J to 4 bases, leaving 4 bases not matched to a gene. Germline loops: CDR1 MRHNA, CDR2 SNTAGT. The CDR3 is 15 residues long. The CDR3 protein is CASSVIAGGPDTQYF. The CDR3 region has the DNA TGTGCCAGCAGTGTCATAGCGGGAGGGCCAGATACGCAGTATTTT.